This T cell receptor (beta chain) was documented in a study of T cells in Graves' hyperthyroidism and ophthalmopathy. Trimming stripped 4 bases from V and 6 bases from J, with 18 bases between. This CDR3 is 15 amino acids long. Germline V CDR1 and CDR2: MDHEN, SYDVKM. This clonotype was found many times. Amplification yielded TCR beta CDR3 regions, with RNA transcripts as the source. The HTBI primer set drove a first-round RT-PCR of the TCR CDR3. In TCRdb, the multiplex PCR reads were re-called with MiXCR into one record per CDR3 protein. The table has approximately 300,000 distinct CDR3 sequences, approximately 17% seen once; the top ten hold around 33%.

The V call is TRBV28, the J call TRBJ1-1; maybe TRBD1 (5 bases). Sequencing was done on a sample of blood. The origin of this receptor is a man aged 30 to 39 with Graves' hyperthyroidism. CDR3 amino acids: CASSSTTGPGSEAFF. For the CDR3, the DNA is TGTGCCAGCAGTTCGACGACGGGCCCAGGGTCTGAAGCTTTCTTT.